Listed here is a single T cell receptor beta chain. The data stem from a study of long-term antiretroviral therapy in people with HIV. In the study overall: About a decade before 2015, the earliest samples were taken when ART was typically delayed.

Researchers ran immunoSEQ v3.0 at survey level. The data were produced by immunoSEQ multiplex PCR, yet TCRdb's version contains in-frame clones alone and is incomplete. The table records tens of thousands of clones, about four fifths of them present only once. This specimen consisted of unsorted PBMCs, obtained 5.9 years after starting antiretroviral therapy. The receptor was derived from a man younger than 40 with HIV.

CDR3 DNA: TGTGCCAGCTCCTCGGATCGGCCCCAGCATTTT. It yields the protein CASSSDRPQHF. The chain recombines TRBV2 with TRBJ1-5; D is uncertain. The CDR3 is made up of 11 amino acids. Germline V gene lookup returns CDR1 SNHLY and CDR2 FYNNEI. V lost 8 bases and J 9 bases, leaving 11 bases between the germline ends.